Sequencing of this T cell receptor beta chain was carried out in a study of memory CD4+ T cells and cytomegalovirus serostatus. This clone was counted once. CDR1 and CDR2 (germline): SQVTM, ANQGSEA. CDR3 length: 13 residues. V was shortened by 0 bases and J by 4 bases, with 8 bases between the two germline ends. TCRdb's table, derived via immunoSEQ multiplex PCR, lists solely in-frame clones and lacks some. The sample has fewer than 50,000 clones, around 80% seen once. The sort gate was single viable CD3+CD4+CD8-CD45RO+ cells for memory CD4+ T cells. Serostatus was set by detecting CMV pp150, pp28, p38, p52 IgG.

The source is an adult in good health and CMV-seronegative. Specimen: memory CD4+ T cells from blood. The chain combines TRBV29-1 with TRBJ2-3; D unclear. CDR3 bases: TGCAGCGTTGAAGACTGGCAGTCAGATACGCAGTATTTT. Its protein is CSVEDWQSDTQYF.